This passage covers 10 T cell receptor beta chains from one sample sequenced in a study of T cells after yellow fever vaccination. TCRdb re-called the 5' RACE reads with MiXCR, one entry per CDR3 protein. The sample has 300,000 to 400,000 distinct CDR3 sequences, 9.5% to 15% seen once. Here the sequenced sample was CD4+ T cells sorted from PBMCs, taken 15 days after the yellow fever booster vaccination. These receptors came from a man between 18 and 29 years old who received the YFV17D yellow fever vaccine.

This clonotype has more than one count but fewer than ten. The chain has TRBV10-3 and TRBJ1-6; TRBD1 matches at 7 bases. The V gene's germline CDR1 is ENHRY and CDR2 SYGVKD. The length of the CDR3 is 14 residues. Trimming took 2 bases from V and 10 from J; bases not matched to a gene: 5. This CDR3 reads CAISEQGRGSPLHF. The CDR3 DNA reads TGTGCCATCAGTGAGCAGGGCAGGGGGTCACCCCTCCACTTT.

This clonotype showed up just a few times. The chain is built from TRBV7-2 and TRBJ2-1, with D perhaps matching TRBD1 (6 bases). The CDR3 runs to 13 residues. Germline V gives CDR1 SGHTA, CDR2 FQGNSA. Trimming removed 5 bases from V and 8 bases from J, with 13 bases in between. CDR3 sequence reads: CASSPQGIDEQFF. The CDR3 DNA reads as TGTGCCAGCAGCCCCCAGGGGATCGATGAGCAGTTCTTC.

The chain recombines TRBV7-2 with TRBJ2-7, with 8 bases that match TRBD1. V shed 2 bases, J shed 1 base, and the junction held 4 bases outside the gene matches. There are 15 residues in the CDR3. Germline V gives CDR1 SGHTA, CDR2 FQGNSA. CDR3 sequence: CASSLQGALSYEQYV. CDR3 DNA sequence: TGTGCCAGCAGCTTACAGGGGGCCCTATCCTACGAGCAGTACGTC.

At least ten counts were recorded for this clonotype. The rearrangement uses TRBV20-1 and TRBJ2-7; possibly TRBD1 for D (5 bases). CDR3 length: 14 residues. Germline CDR1 DFQATT, CDR2 SNEGSKA (reference sequence). Trimming shortened V by 4 bases and J by 6 bases, and 19 bases separated the two germline ends. CDR3 sequence: CSAITGPLSGEQYV. In nucleotides, the CDR3 is TGCAGTGCTATAACAGGTCCGCTTTCGGGCGAGCAGTACGTC.

This clonotype was detected only a few times. The genes are TRBV5-4 and TRBJ2-2, with TRBD2 matching 10 bases. Germline V gives CDR1 SGHNT, CDR2 YYREEE (reference sequence). V shed 3 bases, J shed 6 bases, and the junction held 5 bases outside the gene matches. CDR3 length: 15 amino acids. The CDR3 coding sequence is TGTGCCAGCAGCTATGCTAGCGGGGGCTCCGGGGAGCTGTTTTTT. It encodes CASSYASGGSGELFF.

The chain has TRBV4-1 and TRBJ2-7; 8 bases map to TRBD1. CDR1 is MGHRA, CDR2 YSYEKL, per germline. The trim removed 1 base at V and 4 bases at J, leaving 6 bases unmatched. The CDR3 consists of 15 residues. The CDR3 nucleotides are TGCGCCAGCAGCCAAGGAGGACAGGGCCAGTACGAGCAGTACTTC. It specifies CASSQGGQGQYEQYF.

This clonotype was observed a handful of times. This CDR3 reads CASSLYQAHGYTF. Written as DNA, the CDR3 is TGTGCCAGCAGCTTATACCAGGCGCATGGCTACACCTTC. This chain uses TRBV7-2 with TRBJ1-2; D is undetermined. CDR3 size: 13 residues. Deletions cut 2 bases from V and 6 bases from J, with 10 bases between. Per germline, CDR1 SGHTA and CDR2 FQGNSA.

The chain joins TRBV6-5 to TRBJ1-1; D uncertain. Germline values: CDR1 MNHEY, CDR2 SVGAGI. The length of the CDR3 is 13 residues. V dropped 1 base and J dropped 2 bases, with 5 bases sitting between them. CDR3 sequence: CASSYWENTEAFF. CDR3 DNA: TGTGCCAGCAGTTACTGGGAAAACACTGAAGCTTTCTTT.

This clonotype was found a few times. The rearrangement links TRBV4-3 to TRBJ1-4; no clear D gene. V lost 3 bases and J 5 bases, leaving 13 bases between the germline ends. Germline V gene data show CDR1 as LGHNA and CDR2 as YSLEER. This CDR3 comprises 15 residues. The CDR3 sequence: CASSHAADANEKLFF. The CDR3 bases are TGCGCCAGCAGCCACGCCGCCGACGCCAATGAAAAACTGTTTTTT.

This clonotype has just a few counts. This rearrangement joins TRBV7-2 to TRBJ2-3, with unresolved D. This CDR3 comprises 13 residues. CDR1 and CDR2 from the germline V gene are SGHTA and FQGNSA. V was trimmed by 5 bases and J by 4 bases, leaving 10 bases between them. CDR3 DNA sequence: TGTGCCAGCAGCCGAGATAGGGCAGATACGCAGTATTTT. Its translation is CASSRDRADTQYF.